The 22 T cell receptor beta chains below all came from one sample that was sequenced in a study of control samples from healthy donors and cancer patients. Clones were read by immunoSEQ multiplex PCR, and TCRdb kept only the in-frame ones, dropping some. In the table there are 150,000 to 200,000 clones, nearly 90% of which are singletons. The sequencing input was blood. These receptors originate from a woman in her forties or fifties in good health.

As DNA, the CDR3 is TGCGCCAGCAGCCCGGAGGCTAGCGGTTACAATGAGCAGTTCTTC. Translation: CASSPEASGYNEQFF. This chain connects TRBV5-1 to TRBJ2-1; 7 positions match TRBD2. V dropped 4 bases and J dropped 4; count of bases not matched to a gene: 8. In germline, CDR1 is SGHRS, CDR2 YFSETQ. The CDR3 sequence is 15 residues long.

The CDR3 reads CASSQEDRGFGPSGANVLTF. Here the CDR3 DNA reads TGTGCCAGCAGCCAAGAAGACAGGGGATTCGGGCCCTCTGGGGCCAACGTCCTGACTTTC. The chain uses TRBV4-2 and TRBJ2-6; 8 nucleotides align to TRBD1. The length of the CDR3 is 20 residues. CDR1 and CDR2 (germline): LGHNA, YNFKEQ. Trimming removed 0 bases from V and 0 bases from J; junction bases left unmatched: 10.

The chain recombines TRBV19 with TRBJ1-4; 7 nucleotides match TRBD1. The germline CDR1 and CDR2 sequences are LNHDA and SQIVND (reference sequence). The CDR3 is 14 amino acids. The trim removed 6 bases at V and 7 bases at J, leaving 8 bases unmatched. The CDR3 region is CASRSGTAGEKLFF. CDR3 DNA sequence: TGTGCCAGTAGATCCGGGACAGCAGGTGAAAAACTGTTTTTT.

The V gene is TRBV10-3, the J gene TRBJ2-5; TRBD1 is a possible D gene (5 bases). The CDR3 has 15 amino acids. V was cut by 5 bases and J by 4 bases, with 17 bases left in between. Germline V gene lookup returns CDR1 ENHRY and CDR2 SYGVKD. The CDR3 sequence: CAISPTGVGSETQYF. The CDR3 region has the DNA TGTGCCATCAGTCCCACAGGAGTTGGCTCAGAGACCCAGTACTTC.

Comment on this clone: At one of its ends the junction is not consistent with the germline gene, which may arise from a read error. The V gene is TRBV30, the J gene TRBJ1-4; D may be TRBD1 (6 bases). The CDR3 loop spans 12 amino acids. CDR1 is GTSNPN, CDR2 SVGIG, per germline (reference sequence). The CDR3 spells CAWSVGGQGTVF. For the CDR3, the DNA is TGTGCCTGGAGTGTTGGGGGGCAGGGAACTGTTTTT.

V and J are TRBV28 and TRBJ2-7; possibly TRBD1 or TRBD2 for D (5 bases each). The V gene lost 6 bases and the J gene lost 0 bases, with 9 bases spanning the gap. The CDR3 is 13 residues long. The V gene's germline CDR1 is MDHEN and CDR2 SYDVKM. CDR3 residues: CASSPGSSYEQYF. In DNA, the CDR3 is TGTGCCAGCAGCCCAGGGAGCTCCTACGAGCAGTACTTC.

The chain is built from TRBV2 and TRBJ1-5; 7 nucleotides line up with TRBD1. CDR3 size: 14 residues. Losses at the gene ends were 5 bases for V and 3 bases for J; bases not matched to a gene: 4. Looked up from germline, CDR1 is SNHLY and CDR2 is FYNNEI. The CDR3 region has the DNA TGTGCCAGCAGTTTACAGGGGTACAATCAGCCCCAGCATTTT. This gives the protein CASSLQGYNQPQHF.

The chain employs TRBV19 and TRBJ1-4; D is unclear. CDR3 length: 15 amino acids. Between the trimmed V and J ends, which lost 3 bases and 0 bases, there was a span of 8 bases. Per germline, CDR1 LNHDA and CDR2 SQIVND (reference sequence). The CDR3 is CASSIAGTTNEKLFF. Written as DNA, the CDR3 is TGTGCCAGTAGTATTGCGGGGACAACTAATGAAAAACTGTTTTTT.

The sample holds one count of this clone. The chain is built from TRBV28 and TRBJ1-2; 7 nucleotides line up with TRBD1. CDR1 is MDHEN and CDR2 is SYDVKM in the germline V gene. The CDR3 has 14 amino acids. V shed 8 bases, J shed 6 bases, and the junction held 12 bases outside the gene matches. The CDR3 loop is CASGTRDRLHGYTF. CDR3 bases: TGTGCCAGCGGCACCCGGGACAGACTGCATGGCTACACCTTC.

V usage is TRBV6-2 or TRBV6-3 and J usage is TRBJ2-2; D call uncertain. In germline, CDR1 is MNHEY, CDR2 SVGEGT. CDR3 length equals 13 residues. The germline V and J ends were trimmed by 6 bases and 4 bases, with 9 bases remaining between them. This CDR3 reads CASSQSSTGELFF. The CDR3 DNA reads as TGTGCCAGCAGCCAATCTAGCACCGGGGAGCTGTTTTTT.

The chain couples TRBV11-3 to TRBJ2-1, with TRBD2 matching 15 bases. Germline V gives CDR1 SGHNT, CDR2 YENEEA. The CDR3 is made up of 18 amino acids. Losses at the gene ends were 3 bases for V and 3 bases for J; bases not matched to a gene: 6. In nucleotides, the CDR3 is TGTGCCAGCAGCTTCGGACTAGCGGGAGGGAAACTCTACAATGAGCAGTTCTTC. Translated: CASSFGLAGGKLYNEQFF.

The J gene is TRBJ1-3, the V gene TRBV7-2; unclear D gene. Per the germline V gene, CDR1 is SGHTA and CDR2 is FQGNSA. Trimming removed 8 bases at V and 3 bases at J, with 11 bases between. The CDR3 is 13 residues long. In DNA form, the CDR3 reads TGTGCCAGCGGACCCGAGATTGGAAACACCATATATTTT. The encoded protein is CASGPEIGNTIYF.

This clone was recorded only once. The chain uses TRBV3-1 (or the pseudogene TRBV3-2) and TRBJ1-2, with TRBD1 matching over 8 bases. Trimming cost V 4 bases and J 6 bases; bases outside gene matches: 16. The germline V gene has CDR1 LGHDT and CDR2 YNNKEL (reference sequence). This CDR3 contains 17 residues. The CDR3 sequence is CASSPGTGYRNRDGYTF. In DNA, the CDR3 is TGTGCCAGCAGCCCCGGGACAGGCTATAGAAACAGGGATGGCTACACCTTC.

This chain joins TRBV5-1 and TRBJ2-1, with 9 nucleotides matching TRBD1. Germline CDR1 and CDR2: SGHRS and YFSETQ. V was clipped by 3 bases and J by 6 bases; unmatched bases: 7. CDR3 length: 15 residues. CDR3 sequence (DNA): TGCGCCAGCAGCTCACAGGGGGCCTCTACCAATGAGCAGTTCTTC. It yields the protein CASSSQGASTNEQFF.

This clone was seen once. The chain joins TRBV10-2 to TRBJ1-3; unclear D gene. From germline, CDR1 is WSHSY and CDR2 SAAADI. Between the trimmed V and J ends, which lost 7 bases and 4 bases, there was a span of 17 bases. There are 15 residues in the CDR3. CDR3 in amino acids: CASIREGIPGNTIYF. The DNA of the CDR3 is TGCGCCAGCATCCGGGAAGGCATCCCGGGAAACACCATATATTTT.

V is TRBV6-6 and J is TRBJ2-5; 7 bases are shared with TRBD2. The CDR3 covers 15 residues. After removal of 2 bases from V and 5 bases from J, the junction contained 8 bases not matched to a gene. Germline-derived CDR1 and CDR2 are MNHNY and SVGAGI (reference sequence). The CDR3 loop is CASSYGPGRKETQYF. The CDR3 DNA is TGTGCCAGCAGTTACGGGCCCGGGAGGAAGGAGACCCAGTACTTC.

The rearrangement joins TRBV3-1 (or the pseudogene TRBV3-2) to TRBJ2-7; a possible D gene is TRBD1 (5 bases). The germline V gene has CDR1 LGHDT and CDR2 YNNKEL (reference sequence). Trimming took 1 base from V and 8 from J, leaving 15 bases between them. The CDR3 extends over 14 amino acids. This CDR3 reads CASSQVWTPDKQYF. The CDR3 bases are TGTGCCAGCAGCCAAGTGTGGACACCGGACAAGCAGTACTTC.

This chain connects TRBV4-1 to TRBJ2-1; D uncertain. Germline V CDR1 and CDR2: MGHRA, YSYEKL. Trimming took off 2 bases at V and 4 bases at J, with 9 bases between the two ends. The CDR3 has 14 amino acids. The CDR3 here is CASSQIVAYNEQFF. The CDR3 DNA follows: TGCGCCAGCAGCCAAATAGTAGCTTACAATGAGCAGTTCTTC.

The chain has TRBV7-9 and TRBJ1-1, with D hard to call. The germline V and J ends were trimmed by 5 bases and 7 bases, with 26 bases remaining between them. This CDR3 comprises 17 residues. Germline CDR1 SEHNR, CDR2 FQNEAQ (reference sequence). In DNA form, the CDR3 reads TGTGCCAGCAGCCCCTGGGGAACCCAGACGGGAAGTAGTGAAGCTTTCTTT. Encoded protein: CASSPWGTQTGSSEAFF.

CDR3 DNA sequence: TGTGCCAGCACCACTATTAGGGGCGCTGACTATGGCTACACCTTC. Translation: CASTTIRGADYGYTF. The rearrangement uses TRBV28 and TRBJ1-2; possibly TRBD1 for D (5 bases). Germline CDR1 and CDR2: MDHEN and SYDVKM. The length of the CDR3 is 15 residues. Trimming stripped 7 bases from V and 3 bases from J, with 18 bases between.

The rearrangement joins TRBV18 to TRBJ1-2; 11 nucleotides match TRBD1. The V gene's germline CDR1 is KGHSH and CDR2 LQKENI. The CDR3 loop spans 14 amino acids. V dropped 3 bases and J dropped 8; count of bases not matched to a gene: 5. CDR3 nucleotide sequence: TGTGCCAGCTCACCCCCGGGACAGGGGGTAGGCTACACCTTC. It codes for CASSPPGQGVGYTF.

CDR3 residues: CASSQDPYSGNTIYF. The CDR3, as DNA: TGCGCCAGCAGCCAAGATCCGTACTCTGGAAACACCATATATTTT. The V call is TRBV4-1, the J call TRBJ1-3; D not resolved. Germline values: CDR1 MGHRA, CDR2 YSYEKL. Trimming took 0 bases from V and 0 from J, leaving 6 bases between them. This CDR3 has 15 amino acids.